The 27 T cell receptor beta chains given below trace back to one sample, sequenced in a study of T cell responses to AZD1222 COVID-19 vaccine. The protocol was immunoSEQ multiplex PCR, while the TCRdb copy is restricted to in-frame clones and leaves out a portion. Found here are roughly 80,000 clones, roughly nine tenths of them singletons; the top ten hold 4.2%. The sample here was peripheral blood, taken on day 0 of AZD1222 vaccination. These TCRs come from an adult in good health.

V and J are TRBV11-2 and TRBJ2-7, with TRBD2 matching over 15 bases. The length of the CDR3 is 17 residues. Germline CDR1 is SGHAT and CDR2 is FQNNGV. V gave up 5 bases and J gave up 0 bases; unmatched junction bases: 5. In DNA, the CDR3 is TGTGCCAGCAGCATCCGGACTAGCGGGGGGGCCTCCTACGAGCAGTACTTC. Its translation: CASSIRTSGGASYEQYF.

The rearrangement links TRBV7-6 to TRBJ2-1; TRBD2 agrees at 13 bases. This CDR3 is 15 amino acids long. Germline CDR1 is SGHVS and CDR2 is FNYEAQ. V was clipped by 4 bases and J by 7 bases; unmatched bases: 4. CDR3 nucleotide sequence: TGTGCCAGCAGCTATACTAGCGGGAGGGGAAATGAGCAGTTCTTC. Protein product: CASSYTSGRGNEQFF.

This clone occurred once. This sequence joins TRBV6-2 or TRBV6-3 and TRBJ2-4; 9 bases agree with TRBD1. The V segment lost 2 bases and the J segment 1 base; nucleotides outside the gene matches: 9. The CDR3 totals 18 residues. Germline V gene sequence: CDR1 MNHEY, CDR2 SVGEGT. The CDR3 here is CASSYMGQGGLAKNIQYF. CDR3 sequence (DNA): TGTGCCAGCAGTTACATGGGACAGGGAGGGCTCGCCAAAAACATTCAGTACTTC.

J is TRBJ2-2 and V is TRBV2, with D perhaps assigned TRBD1 or TRBD2 (7 bases each). Trimming cost V 4 bases and J 4 bases, with 19 bases left between them. The CDR3 totals 17 residues. Looked up from germline, CDR1 is SNHLY and CDR2 is FYNNEI. The CDR3 here is CASSGQGGGRGTGELFF. The CDR3 DNA is TGTGCCAGCAGTGGCCAGGGAGGGGGCCGCGGCACCGGGGAGCTGTTTTTT.

This chain uses TRBV6-4 with TRBJ1-1; no clear D gene. CDR1 is MRHNA and CDR2 is SNTAGT in the germline V gene. The length of the CDR3 is 15 residues. Trimming shortened V by 3 bases and J by 6 bases, and 17 bases separated the two germline ends. The CDR3 nucleotides are TGTGCCAGCAGTGAAAGGTATGGTAGACCCCCTGAAGCTTTCTTT. Translated: CASSERYGRPPEAFF.

The chain uses TRBV6-6 and TRBJ2-5; D is uncertain. The germline gives CDR1 MNHNY, CDR2 SVGAGI (reference sequence). Trimming took off 8 bases at V and 5 bases at J, with 15 bases between the two ends. CDR3 length: 13 amino acids. CDR3 residues: CASLIGSGETQYF. In nucleotides, the CDR3 is TGTGCCAGCCTGATTGGGTCGGGTGAGACCCAGTACTTC.

The V gene is TRBV30, the J gene TRBJ1-2, with TRBD1 as a possible D gene (6 bases). This CDR3 region has 14 residues. Trimming stripped 2 bases from V and 4 bases from J, with 14 bases between. Looked up from germline, CDR1 is GTSNPN and CDR2 is SVGIG (reference sequence). This CDR3 reads CAWSLGGAIYGYTF. The CDR3 region has the DNA TGTGCCTGGAGTCTCGGGGGCGCTATCTATGGCTACACCTTC.

A remark on this clone: Other DNA sequences in this sample translate to the same CDR3. The V gene is TRBV5-1, the J gene TRBJ2-7, with unresolved D. The CDR3 consists of 12 residues. The V end lost 1 base, the J end lost 5 bases, and 7 bases lay between the germline ends. In germline, CDR1 is SGHRS, CDR2 YFSETQ. The CDR3 sequence: CASSLFRDEQYF. CDR3 coding DNA: TGCGCCAGCAGCTTGTTCCGAGACGAGCAGTACTTC. Full variable domain (missing parts from reference TRBV5-1 and TRBJ2-7): KAGVTQTPRYLIKTRGQQVTLSCSPISGHRSVSWYQQTPGQGLQFLFEYFSETQRNKGNFPGRFSGRQFSNSRSEMNVSTLELGDSALYLCASSLFRDEQYFGPGTRLTVT.

The chain joins TRBV5-5 to TRBJ2-1, with unresolved D. This CDR3 is built from 11 residues. Germline loops: CDR1 SGHKS, CDR2 YYEKEE (reference sequence). V lost 1 base to trimming and J lost 9 bases, with 5 bases between them. In DNA form, the CDR3 reads TGTGCCAGCAGCTTGCCCCTTGAGCAGTTCTTC. Translation gives CASSLPLEQFF.

This clone was counted a single time. The chain recombines TRBV24-1 with TRBJ2-7; D is unclear. The CDR3 length is 13 residues. Trimming removed 4 bases from V and 1 base from J, with 7 bases in between. Germline V lookup: CDR1 KGHDR, CDR2 SFDVKD. CDR3 protein: CATSEGKSYEQYF. CDR3 in DNA: TGTGCCACCAGTGAGGGCAAATCCTACGAGCAGTACTTC.

The chain couples TRBV28 to TRBJ1-1; D gene unclear. Germline CDR1 MDHEN, CDR2 SYDVKM. V lost 2 bases and J 0 bases, leaving 7 bases between the germline ends. This CDR3 has 14 amino acids. CDR3 in amino acids: CASSLGGLNTEAFF. The DNA for the CDR3 is TGTGCCAGCAGTTTAGGCGGTTTGAACACTGAAGCTTTCTTT. Using reference TRBV28 and TRBJ1-1 for the parts outside the CDR3, the full variable domain is DVKVTQSSRYLVKRTGEKVFLECVQDMDHENMFWYRQDPGLGLRLIYFSYDVKMKEKGDIPEGYSVSREKKERFSLILESASTNQTSMYLCASSLGGLNTEAFFGQGTRLTVV.

The genes are TRBV5-1 and TRBJ2-7; 8 nucleotides line up with TRBD1. This CDR3 spans 16 amino acids. V gave up 4 bases and J gave up 7 bases; unmatched junction bases: 16. Germline lookup yields CDR1 SGHRS and CDR2 YFSETQ. The CDR3 sequence: CASSPLPPGQEIEQYF. CDR3 bases: TGCGCCAGCAGCCCCCTGCCTCCGGGACAGGAGATTGAGCAGTACTTC. The full variable domain, in which reference TRBV5-1 and TRBJ2-7 provide the parts outside the CDR3, is KAGVTQTPRYLIKTRGQQVTLSCSPISGHRSVSWYQQTPGQGLQFLFEYFSETQRNKGNFPGRFSGRQFSNSRSEMNVSTLELGDSALYLCASSPLPPGQEIEQYFGPGTRLTVT.

This chain's CDR3 is CAGGQGSNQPQHF. CDR3 DNA sequence: TGTGCCGGAGGACAGGGAAGCAATCAGCCCCAGCATTTT. V is TRBV2 and J is TRBJ1-5, with TRBD1 matching 8 bases. CDR3 length: 13 residues. CDR1 and CDR2 from the germline V gene are SNHLY and FYNNEI. With 11 bases clipped from V and 1 base from J, the junction kept 4 bases outside the gene matches.

The chain couples TRBV6-2 or TRBV6-3 to TRBJ2-7; no definite D call. Germline CDR1 is MNHEY and CDR2 is SVGEGT. Trimming took 6 bases from V and 5 from J, leaving 17 bases between them. The CDR3 runs 14 residues. The CDR3 here is CASSPPFEGHEQYF. CDR3 in DNA: TGTGCCAGCAGCCCCCCGTTTGAAGGCCACGAGCAGTACTTC.

This chain uses TRBV6-1 with TRBJ2-7; D gene unclear. Germline loops: CDR1 MNHNS, CDR2 SASEGT. The CDR3 runs to 13 residues. V was cut by 1 base and J by 5 bases, with 9 bases left in between. The CDR3 coding sequence is TGTGCCAGCAGTGAAGATGTTCTTGACGAGCAGTACTTC. This translates into CASSEDVLDEQYF.

The genes are TRBV5-1 and TRBJ2-7, with D possibly called TRBD1 or TRBD2 (5 bases each). The CDR3 consists of 17 residues. V was pared by 3 bases and J by 0 bases, with 19 bases between. Germline CDR1 SGHRS, CDR2 YFSETQ. CDR3 bases: TGCGCCAGCAGCTCGTGGGACCGACCGAGGAGCTCCTACGAGCAGTACTTC. Translation gives CASSSWDRPRSSYEQYF.

This chain links TRBV7-2 with TRBJ1-1; D unresolved. Germline V lookup: CDR1 SGHTA, CDR2 FQGNSA. CDR3 length: 13 amino acids. V was shortened by 7 bases and J by 0 bases, with 9 bases between the two germline ends. CDR3 sequence: CASTDYMNTEAFF. The CDR3 DNA follows: TGTGCCAGCACCGACTACATGAACACTGAAGCTTTCTTT.

The rearrangement links TRBV27 to TRBJ2-7; 12 bases fit TRBD1. From germline, CDR1 is MNHEY and CDR2 SMNVEV (reference sequence). V was clipped by 5 bases and J by 7 bases; unmatched bases: 6. This CDR3 spans 14 amino acids. In nucleotides, the CDR3 is TGTGCCAGCAGTACCGGGACAGGGGGCCGGGAGCAGTACTTC. This gives the protein CASSTGTGGREQYF.

V gene TRBV11-3 combines with J gene TRBJ2-3; 7 bases line up with TRBD2. The CDR3 sequence is 14 residues long. V lost 9 bases and J lost 3; bases outside the gene matches: 9. Germline V lookup: CDR1 SGHNT, CDR2 YENEEA. The DNA of the CDR3 is TGTGCCAGTAAGGGCGGGAGAGGAACAGATACGCAGTATTTT. Translation gives CASKGGRGTDTQYF.

In nucleotides, the CDR3 is TGCGCCAGCAGCTTCCAGGGGGCGGAAGCTTTCTTT. Its translation: CASSFQGAEAFF. The chain joins TRBV5-1 to TRBJ1-1, with 8 bases aligning to TRBD1. The V gene end was trimmed by 2 bases and the J gene end by 8 bases; junction bases not matched to a gene: 2. The germline gives CDR1 SGHRS, CDR2 YFSETQ. CDR3 size: 12 residues.

V and J are TRBV10-3 and TRBJ1-5, with a weak D call TRBD1 (6 bases). This CDR3 is built from 15 residues. The V and J ends lost 2 bases and 2 bases respectively, with 10 bases between them. Germline V CDR1 and CDR2: ENHRY, SYGVKD. CDR3 DNA: TGTGCCATCAGTGAGGGTGGGGGCGGCAATCAGCCCCAGCATTTT. Its protein product is CAISEGGGGNQPQHF.

This chain uses TRBV7-2 with TRBJ1-1; unclear D gene. The germline CDR1 and CDR2 sequences are SGHTA and FQGNSA. The CDR3 totals 13 residues. Trimming shortened V by 5 bases and J by 1 base, and 8 bases separated the two germline ends. The CDR3 bases are TGTGCCAGCAGCCAACAGCAGAACACTGAAGCTTTCTTT. It translates to CASSQQQNTEAFF.

The chain carries TRBV5-8 and TRBJ2-2; 8 nucleotides match TRBD1. The CDR3 totals 14 residues. CDR1 and CDR2 from the germline V gene are SGHTS and YDEGEE. The V segment lost 3 bases and the J segment 4 bases; nucleotides outside the gene matches: 2. CDR3 nucleotides: TGTGCCAGCAGCTCCAGGGGGCTCACCGGGGAGCTGTTTTTT. Protein: CASSSRGLTGELFF.

This rearrangement joins TRBV30 to TRBJ2-2; 12 bases are a match to TRBD2. V shed 4 bases and J 5 bases; nucleotides not matched to a gene: 5. CDR1 and CDR2 from the germline V gene are GTSNPN and SVGIG (reference sequence). The CDR3 extends over 15 amino acids. The CDR3 coding sequence is TGTGCCTGGAAGGGGACTAGCGGGTCTACCGGGGAGCTGTTTTTT. Encoded protein: CAWKGTSGSTGELFF.

This chain joins TRBV5-6 and TRBJ1-1; D gene ambiguous. The CDR3 has 18 amino acids. V dropped 0 bases and J dropped 4 bases, with 22 bases sitting between them. CDR1 SGHDT and CDR2 YYEEEE come from the germline V gene. CDR3 amino acids: CASSLVGLIRSLGTEAFF. In DNA, the CDR3 is TGTGCCAGCAGCTTGGTCGGCCTTATTAGGTCGTTGGGCACTGAAGCTTTCTTT.

This clone was recorded once. The chain uses TRBV5-6 and TRBJ2-7; TRBD1 might be the D (6 bases). With 4 bases removed from V and 6 bases from J, the gap between germline ends came to 14 bases. Germline V gene lookup returns CDR1 SGHDT and CDR2 YYEEEE. This CDR3 comprises 13 residues. The CDR3 loop is CASSRIQGSEQYF. The CDR3, as DNA: TGTGCCAGCAGCCGAATACAGGGAAGCGAGCAGTACTTC.

V usage is TRBV5-4 and J usage is TRBJ1-2, with D tentatively TRBD1 (5 bases). The CDR3 sequence is 15 residues long. Germline CDR1 is SGHNT and CDR2 is YYREEE (reference sequence). The V gene lost 3 bases and the J gene lost 6 bases, with 18 bases spanning the gap. CDR3 residues: CASSSSDTAGDGYTF. In DNA, the CDR3 is TGTGCCAGCAGCTCCTCGGACACCGCCGGGGATGGCTACACCTTC.